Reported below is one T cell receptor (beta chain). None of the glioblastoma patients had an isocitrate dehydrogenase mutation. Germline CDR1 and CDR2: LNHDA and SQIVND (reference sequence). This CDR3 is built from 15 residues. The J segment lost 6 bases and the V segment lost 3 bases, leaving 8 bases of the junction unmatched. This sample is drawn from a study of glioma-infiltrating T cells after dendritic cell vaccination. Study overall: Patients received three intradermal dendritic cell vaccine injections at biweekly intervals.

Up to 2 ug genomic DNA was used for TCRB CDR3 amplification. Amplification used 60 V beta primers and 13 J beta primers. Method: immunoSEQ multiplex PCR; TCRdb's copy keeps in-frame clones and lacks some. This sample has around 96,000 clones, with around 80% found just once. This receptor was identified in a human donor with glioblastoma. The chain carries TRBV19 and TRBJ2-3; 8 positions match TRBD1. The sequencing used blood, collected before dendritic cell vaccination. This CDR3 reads CASSILGTGADTQYF. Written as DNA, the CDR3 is TGTGCCAGTAGTATCCTCGGGACAGGTGCGGATACGCAGTATTTT.